Listed below are T cell receptor beta chains from one sample, sequenced in a study of somatic mutations in cytotoxic T cells in rheumatoid arthritis. Sequencing used immunoSEQ multiplex PCR; TCRdb keeps in-frame clones, though not all of them. The sample gives around 20,000 clones, approximately 80% of which show up once; about 10% is in the top ten. The sequenced sample was CD8+ T cells sorted from blood. Every receptor here comes from a man aged 18 to 29 with rheumatoid arthritis. CDR3s include the opening cysteine and the closing phenylalanine or tryptophan. The order of the fields is CDR3 protein, CDR3 DNA, V gene, D gene, clone size, J gene. The D gene is left open where the match is weak. Not all rows give a size; the values are once, few, many and, for expanded clones, a class.

CASSQELGSNQPQHF TGCGCCAGCAGCCAAGAACTAGGGAGCAATCAGCCCCAGCATTTT TRBV4-1 - - TRBJ1-5
CAIFISGQPLKGEQFF TGTGCCATCTTCATATCAGGACAACCACTTAAAGGGGAGCAGTTCTTC TRBV2 - - TRBJ2-1
CASSQETSTDTQYF TGTGCCAGCAGTCAGGAGACTAGCACAGATACGCAGTATTTT TRBV28 - once TRBJ2-3
CASSLAGTETYEQYF TGTGCCAGCAGTTTAGCCGGGACCGAGACCTACGAGCAGTACTTC TRBV27 - few TRBJ2-7
CASSQGTASTDTQYF TGTGCCAGCAGCCAAGGGACAGCCAGCACAGATACGCAGTATTTT TRBV7-3 TRBD1 - TRBJ2-3
CASSPNQGSGGGYEQYF TGTGCCAGCAGTCCAAACCAGGGCTCGGGAGGAGGCTACGAGCAGTACTTC TRBV28 TRBD2 - TRBJ2-7
CASSVEGGGAADTQYF TGTGCCAGCAGCGTAGAGGGCGGGGGGGCGGCAGATACGCAGTATTTT TRBV9 TRBD2 - TRBJ2-3
CASSLDRDGAFF TGTGCCAGCAGCCTAGACAGGGATGGAGCTTTCTTT TRBV11-1 TRBD1 once TRBJ1-1
CAISESPGQGADTQYF TGTGCCATCAGTGAGTCGCCGGGACAGGGGGCAGATACGCAGTATTTT TRBV10-3 TRBD1 - TRBJ2-3
CASSSSRSQETQYF TGTGCCAGCAGTTCATCGCGGAGCCAAGAGACCCAGTACTTC TRBV28 - - TRBJ2-5
CASSQGGKLFF TGTGCCAGCAGCCAAGGGGGGAAACTGTTTTTT TRBV14 - - TRBJ1-4
CAYRPGRTDTQYF TGTGCCTACCGCCCGGGTCGCACAGATACGCAGTATTTT TRBV5-4 - once TRBJ2-3
CASSLGVAGGAGELFF TGTGCCAGCAGCTTGGGGGTAGCGGGGGGTGCCGGGGAGCTGTTTTTT TRBV5-4 TRBD2 - TRBJ2-2
CSVEDRTAMGYGYTF TGCAGCGTTGAAGATCGGACCGCGATGGGGTATGGCTACACCTTC TRBV29-1 - - TRBJ1-2
CASSVPGQVYEQYF TGTGCCAGCAGTGTTCCGGGACAGGTCTACGAGCAGTACTTC TRBV6-5 TRBD1 - TRBJ2-7
CASSLRDINEQFF TGTGCCAGCAGCCTCAGGGATATAAATGAGCAGTTCTTC TRBV27 - - TRBJ2-1
CALTPGGGTEAFF TGTGCCTTGACGCCGGGGGGGGGCACTGAAGCTTTCTTT TRBV30 - - TRBJ1-1
CASSDGTSGGDTQYF TGTGCCAGCAGTGACGGGACTAGCGGGGGGGATACGCAGTATTTT TRBV6-4 TRBD2 - TRBJ2-3
CASSHLSRLTNEKLFF TGTGCCAGCAGCCATCTCTCCAGACTAACTAATGAAAAACTGTTTTTT TRBV27 - - TRBJ1-4
CASSLLGSSYGYTF TGTGCCAGCAGCTTACTCGGGAGCTCCTATGGCTACACCTTC TRBV7-6 - - TRBJ1-2
CASSQVHRGGDGYTF TGCGCCAGCAGCCAAGTTCACAGGGGGGGGGATGGCTACACCTTC TRBV4-1 TRBD1 - TRBJ1-2
CASSPLGDGYTF TGTGCCAGCAGTCCCTTAGGGGATGGCTACACCTTC TRBV6-5 - - TRBJ1-2
CATSTENTGELFF TGTGCCACATCGACCGAGAACACCGGGGAGCTGTTTTTT TRBV6-5 - - TRBJ2-2
CASSAGTGSYNEQFF TGTGCCAGCAGCGCGGGGACAGGGAGTTACAATGAGCAGTTCTTC TRBV9 TRBD1 once TRBJ2-1
CASSGDSYGYTF TGTGCCAGTAGTGGGGACAGCTATGGCTACACCTTC TRBV19 TRBD1 - TRBJ1-2
CASSAFSGVGTDTQYF TGTGCCAGCAGCGCTTTCAGCGGGGTGGGCACAGATACGCAGTATTTT TRBV4-2 TRBD2 - TRBJ2-3
CASRRKFRGTDFNEKLFF TGTGCCAGCAGACGCAAATTCCGGGGGACAGACTTTAATGAAAAACTGTTTTTT TRBV7-3 TRBD1 - TRBJ1-4
CASSYGVESYGYTF TGTGCCAGCAGTTACGGGGTTGAGAGCTATGGCTACACCTTC TRBV27 - - TRBJ1-2
CASREGVSSYEQYF TGTGCCAGTAGGGAGGGGGTATCCTCCTACGAGCAGTACTTC TRBV6-1 - - TRBJ2-7
CASSLIPGASSGANVLTF TGTGCCAGCAGCTTAATCCCGGGGGCCTCCTCTGGGGCCAACGTCCTGACTTTC TRBV5-6 - - TRBJ2-6
CASSLGSEAFF TGTGCCAGCAGTTTGGGCTCTGAAGCTTTCTTT TRBV27 - once TRBJ1-1
CASSPTFEGHYLEQYF TGTGCCAGCAGCCCAACCTTCGAGGGGCACTACCTAGAGCAGTACTTC TRBV9 - - TRBJ2-7
CASSLGLSGANVLTF TGTGCCAGCAGTTTAGGACTCTCTGGGGCCAACGTCCTGACTTTC TRBV28 - - TRBJ2-6
CASGWTGGNYGYTF TGTGCCAGCGGATGGACAGGGGGCAACTATGGCTACACCTTC TRBV6-5 TRBD1 - TRBJ1-2
CASSLAGGPVDEQFF TGTGCCAGCAGCTTAGCGGGGGGGCCGGTGGATGAGCAGTTCTTC TRBV11-3 TRBD2 - TRBJ2-1
CASSLAGVNYEQYF TGTGCCAGCAGCTTGGCCGGGGTAAACTACGAGCAGTACTTC TRBV5-4 - - TRBJ2-7
CASEGSGNTIYF TGTGCCAGCGAAGGCTCTGGAAACACCATATATTTT TRBV2 - once TRBJ1-3
CASSPLVGRVVYEQYF TGTGCCAGCAGTCCCCTGGTCGGCCGGGTGGTCTACGAGCAGTACTTC TRBV27 - - TRBJ2-7
CASSFKRGNTEAFF TGTGCCAGCAGTTTTAAGCGGGGGAACACTGAAGCTTTCTTT TRBV28 - - TRBJ1-1
CASSLAVTGGAGNEQFF TGTGCCAGCAGCTTAGCGGTTACCGGGGGGGCCGGTAATGAGCAGTTCTTC TRBV7-6 TRBD2 - TRBJ2-1
CASSLGEGGDEKLFF TGTGCCAGCAGCTTAGGGGAGGGTGGTGATGAAAAACTGTTTTTT TRBV7-9 - - TRBJ1-4
CASSQARQGGQYEQYF TGTGCCAGCAGCCAAGCTCGACAGGGGGGACAATACGAGCAGTACTTC TRBV4-2 TRBD1 - TRBJ2-7